These T cell receptor beta chains were read from a single sample in a study of T cells after posttransplantation cyclophosphamide. The table came from immunoSEQ multiplex PCR; TCRdb's copy has only in-frame clones and leaves some out. This sample has approximately 3,600 clones, with roughly 65% found just once. Sequencing was carried out using memory CD8+ T cells sorted from blood. The receptors were gathered from a man aged 50 to 60. The CDR3 runs from the conserved cysteine through the conserved F or W. Each record gives: clone size, V gene, D gene, J gene, CDR3 DNA, CDR3 protein. A D gene is named only where the DNA matches it firmly. The size field is filled for only some rows; it gives once, few, many or a size class.

size: few
V: TRBV4-2
D: NA
J: TRBJ2-5
DNA: TGTGCCAGCAGCCAAGAGTGGGGGACTGGAGAGACCCAGTACTTC
CDR3: CASSQEWGTGETQYF

size: NA
V: TRBV18
D: NA
J: TRBJ1-1
DNA: TGTGCCAGCTCACCTTGGGGAGGGTTATACACTGAAGCTTTCTTT
CDR3: CASSPWGGLYTEAFF

size: NA
V: TRBV13
D: NA
J: TRBJ1-1
DNA: TGTGCCAGCAGCTTGTCACTCACTGAAGCTTTCTTT
CDR3: CASSLSLTEAFF

size: NA
V: TRBV4-1
D: TRBD1
J: TRBJ2-7
DNA: TGCGCCAGCAGCCAAACAGGGACAGGCTACGAGCAGTACTTC
CDR3: CASSQTGTGYEQYF

size: once
V: TRBV5-1
D: NA
J: TRBJ1-1
DNA: TGCGCCAGCAGCTTGGGCGGGGGAGGCGCTTTCTTT
CDR3: CASSLGGGGAFF

size: NA
V: TRBV7-9
D: TRBD2
J: TRBJ2-7
DNA: TGTGCCAGCAGCTTGGGACTAGCGGGGGCCTACGAGCAGTACTTC
CDR3: CASSLGLAGAYEQYF

size: NA
V: TRBV13
D: TRBD2
J: TRBJ2-2
DNA: TGTGCCAGCAGCAGAAGCGGGGGGGGTACCGGGGAGCTGTTTTTT
CDR3: CASSRSGGGTGELFF

size: NA
V: TRBV9
D: NA
J: TRBJ1-4
DNA: TGTGCCAGCAGCCCTTCATTCGGGCAGGAGGAGGAAAAACTGTTTTTT
CDR3: CASSPSFGQEEEKLFF

size: NA
V: TRBV10-2
D: TRBD2
J: TRBJ2-5
DNA: TGCGCCAGCAGGAATAGCGGGATCCCTAACTGGGCCCAGTACTTC
CDR3: CASRNSGIPNWAQYF

size: NA
V: TRBV9
D: TRBD1
J: TRBJ1-1
DNA: TGTGCCAGCAGCGTATCACAGGGGTTGATGAACACTGAAGCTTTCTTT
CDR3: CASSVSQGLMNTEAFF

size: NA
V: TRBV12-1
D: NA
J: TRBJ1-5
DNA: TGTGCCAGCAGCGGGACAGGGGATGTTCAGCCCCAGCATTTT
CDR3: CASSGTGDVQPQHF

size: NA
V: TRBV7-6
D: TRBD2
J: TRBJ2-2
DNA: TGTGCCAGCAGCTCCCACGGGGGGGGCACCGGGGAGCTGTTTTTT
CDR3: CASSSHGGGTGELFF

size: few
V: TRBV7-6
D: TRBD1
J: TRBJ1-1
DNA: TGTGCCAGCAGCACTGACAGGGGGAACACTGAAGCTTTCTTT
CDR3: CASSTDRGNTEAFF

size: NA
V: TRBV27
D: NA
J: TRBJ2-7
DNA: TGTGCCAGCAGTTTCCGAAACCGGGTCAACTACGAGCAGTACTTC
CDR3: CASSFRNRVNYEQYF

size: once
V: TRBV6-6
D: TRBD1
J: TRBJ1-1
DNA: TGTGCCAGCAGTTGGGACAGGGGAAACACTGAAGCTTTCTTT
CDR3: CASSWDRGNTEAFF

size: NA
V: TRBV11-3
D: TRBD2
J: TRBJ2-1
DNA: TGTGCCAGCAGCGCGGGGGGGGTTACTCAGTTCTTC
CDR3: CASSAGGVTQFF

size: once
V: TRBV7-9
D: NA
J: TRBJ1-5
DNA: TGTGCCAGCAGCTTCGGGGGGGCCAGTCAGCCCCAGCATTTT
CDR3: CASSFGGASQPQHF

size: NA
V: TRBV7-2
D: NA
J: TRBJ2-5
DNA: TGTGCCAGCAGCTTAGAAATCAGGTTAGGAGGGTCGCAAGAGACCCAGTACTTC
CDR3: CASSLEIRLGGSQETQYF

size: NA
V: TRBV13
D: TRBD1
J: TRBJ1-4
DNA: TGTGCCAGCAGCACAGACAGGGGCGAGGAAAAACTGTTTTTT
CDR3: CASSTDRGEEKLFF

size: NA
V: TRBV15
D: TRBD1
J: TRBJ1-5
DNA: TGTGCCACCAGCACCACAGGGGCAAGACAGCCCCAGCATTTT
CDR3: CATSTTGARQPQHF

size: NA
V: TRBV9
D: TRBD2
J: TRBJ2-5
DNA: TGTGCCAGCAGCGACGGGACTAGCGGGATGTCACGGGAGACCCAGTACTTC
CDR3: CASSDGTSGMSRETQYF

size: once
V: TRBV13
D: NA
J: TRBJ2-3
DNA: TGTGCCAGCAGCCCCGCCGGGGCAGATACGCAGTATTTT
CDR3: CASSPAGADTQYF

size: NA
V: TRBV11-3
D: NA
J: TRBJ2-5
DNA: TGTGCCAGCAGCTCTCGTCAGCGCGAGGGCAAGACCCAGTACTTC
CDR3: CASSSRQREGKTQYF

size: NA
V: TRBV5-8
D: TRBD1
J: TRBJ1-4
DNA: TGTGCCAGCAGCTTACGGACAGGAGGAGATGAAAAACTGTTTTTT
CDR3: CASSLRTGGDEKLFF

size: NA
V: TRBV20-1
D: NA
J: TRBJ2-7
DNA: TGCAGTGCCCGACTGGCCTACGAGCAGTACTTC
CDR3: CSARLAYEQYF

size: NA
V: TRBV6-5
D: NA
J: TRBJ1-1
DNA: TGTGCCAGCAGTTACCAGGGTTTCACTGAAGCTTTCTTT
CDR3: CASSYQGFTEAFF

size: NA
V: TRBV9
D: NA
J: TRBJ2-5
DNA: TGTGCCAGCAGCGTTACCGGGACAAAGGGCGAGACCCAGTACTTC
CDR3: CASSVTGTKGETQYF

size: NA
V: TRBV10-3
D: NA
J: TRBJ2-2
DNA: TGTGCCATCAAACAGGACCACACCGGGGAGCTGTTTTTT
CDR3: CAIKQDHTGELFF

size: NA
V: TRBV4-1
D: NA
J: TRBJ1-3
DNA: TGCGCCAGCAGCCAAGACAGGAACTCTGGAAACACCATATATTTT
CDR3: CASSQDRNSGNTIYF

size: NA
V: TRBV28
D: TRBD2
J: TRBJ2-3
DNA: TGTGCCAGCAGTTTTAGCGGGCCTAGCACAGATACGCAGTATTTT
CDR3: CASSFSGPSTDTQYF

size: few
V: TRBV4-1
D: NA
J: TRBJ2-1
DNA: TGCGCCAGCAGCCAAACGACCGAGCGGCAGTTCTTC
CDR3: CASSQTTERQFF

size: once
V: TRBV7-8
D: NA
J: TRBJ1-2
DNA: TGTGCCAGCACCGAGAGTCCGGGGATTTATGGCTACACCTTC
CDR3: CASTESPGIYGYTF

size: few
V: TRBV6-1
D: NA
J: TRBJ2-7
DNA: TGTGCCAGCAGTGACTTCCCCTTTCGGGGCGAGCAGTACTTC
CDR3: CASSDFPFRGEQYF

size: once
V: TRBV9
D: NA
J: TRBJ1-3
DNA: TGTGCCAGCAGCGACCCTCAGGGTGAAGGTGGAAACACCATATATTTT
CDR3: CASSDPQGEGGNTIYF

size: few
V: TRBV30
D: NA
J: TRBJ1-1
DNA: TGTGCCTGGAGCGCTCCGAGGACAGCCCACACTGAAGCTTTCTTT
CDR3: CAWSAPRTAHTEAFF

size: few
V: TRBV6-1
D: NA
J: TRBJ1-5
DNA: TGTGCCAGCAGCCCCCAACAGGGTCAGCCCCAGCATTTT
CDR3: CASSPQQGQPQHF

size: few
V: TRBV2
D: TRBD2
J: TRBJ2-1
DNA: TGTGCCAGCAGTGAATATAGCGGGAGCAATGAGCAGTTCTTC
CDR3: CASSEYSGSNEQFF

size: once
V: TRBV4-1
D: TRBD1
J: TRBJ2-7
DNA: TGCGCCAGCAGCCCGTTTACAGGGGCCGGAGAGGGCGAGCAGTACTTC
CDR3: CASSPFTGAGEGEQYF

size: NA
V: TRBV9
D: TRBD1
J: TRBJ2-2
DNA: TGTGCCAGCAGCGTAGAGGGACAGGGTTCCGGGGAGCTGTTTTTT
CDR3: CASSVEGQGSGELFF

size: NA
V: TRBV6-5
D: NA
J: TRBJ2-1
DNA: TGTGCCAGCAGCAGTGAGGACAGAGACAATGAGCAGTTCTTC
CDR3: CASSSEDRDNEQFF

size: NA
V: TRBV27
D: NA
J: TRBJ1-2
DNA: TGTGCCAGCAGTCTAACCGGAGGTGGCTACACCTTC
CDR3: CASSLTGGGYTF

size: NA
V: TRBV6-5
D: NA
J: TRBJ2-7
DNA: TGTGCCAGCGGCTCCAGCCTGAGGGAGCAGTACTTC
CDR3: CASGSSLREQYF

size: once
V: TRBV9
D: NA
J: TRBJ1-4
DNA: TGTGCCAGCAGCGTAGACACGGAGCTGACTAATGAAAAACTGTTTTTT
CDR3: CASSVDTELTNEKLFF

size: NA
V: TRBV9
D: TRBD2
J: TRBJ2-5
DNA: TGTGCCAGCAGCGTGGGGACTAGCGGGGGCACACAAGAGACCCAGTACTTC
CDR3: CASSVGTSGGTQETQYF

size: NA
V: TRBV27
D: NA
J: TRBJ1-2
DNA: TGTGCCAGCAGTTTATCGTTGCGGCATGGCTACACCTTC
CDR3: CASSLSLRHGYTF

size: NA
V: TRBV6-1
D: NA
J: TRBJ2-7
DNA: TGTGCCAGCAGAGACGGGACAACCCCCTACGAGCAGTACTTC
CDR3: CASRDGTTPYEQYF

size: NA
V: TRBV5-1
D: NA
J: TRBJ2-7
DNA: TGCGCCAGCAGCTATTTATCCATAGCCGGAAGTGGTAGCGAGCAGTACTTC
CDR3: CASSYLSIAGSGSEQYF

size: NA
V: TRBV6-5
D: NA
J: TRBJ2-7
DNA: TGTGCCAGCAGTTATGGAGGCGTGCAGTACTTC
CDR3: CASSYGGVQYF

size: few
V: TRBV10-2
D: NA
J: TRBJ2-7
DNA: TGCGCCAGCAGTTCTAATTTGTATCTCTACGAGCAGTACTTC
CDR3: CASSSNLYLYEQYF

size: NA
V: TRBV7-9
D: TRBD2
J: TRBJ2-7
DNA: TGTGCCAGCAGCTCCCAGCGGGAGAGGTACGAGCAGTACTTC
CDR3: CASSSQRERYEQYF

size: NA
V: TRBV5-6
D: NA
J: TRBJ2-7
DNA: TGTGCCAGCAGCTCAACGACAGATTCCTACGAGCAGTACTTC
CDR3: CASSSTTDSYEQYF

size: NA
V: TRBV29-1
D: NA
J: TRBJ1-2
DNA: TGCAGCGCATACTTGGGGGGAGAGGGTGGCTACACCTTC
CDR3: CSAYLGGEGGYTF

size: NA
V: TRBV9
D: NA
J: TRBJ2-7
DNA: TGTGCCAGCAGCGTACGCCCCAGTAGCAGGGATCTCTCCTACGAGCAGTACTTC
CDR3: CASSVRPSSRDLSYEQYF

size: NA
V: TRBV29-1
D: NA
J: TRBJ1-1
DNA: TGCAGCGTAGACACAGGGTACACTGAAGCTTTCTTT
CDR3: CSVDTGYTEAFF

size: NA
V: TRBV9
D: TRBD1
J: TRBJ1-1
DNA: TGTGCCAGCAGCACCTGGGGAGGACAGGCACCCCACGCTGAAGCTTTCTTT
CDR3: CASSTWGGQAPHAEAFF